Following are 28 T cell receptor beta chains from one sample sequenced in a study of cytomegalovirus exposure and HLA in healthy donors. With 60 Vbeta and 13 Jbeta primers, the PCR was carried out. Generated by immunoSEQ multiplex PCR, the TCRdb table keeps only in-frame clones and is missing some. The sample consists of roughly 140,000 clones, roughly 80% of them appearing once. Material for sequencing was PBMCs. These receptors came from a man aged 30 to 45 in good health and CMV-seropositive.

The J gene is TRBJ1-1, the V gene TRBV5-5; D is possibly TRBD1 (6 bases). Per the germline V gene, CDR1 is SGHKS and CDR2 is YYEKEE (reference sequence). CDR3 length equals 17 residues. The V end lost 4 bases, the J end lost 3 bases, and 22 bases lay between the germline ends. The CDR3 bases are TGTGCCAGCAGCCCCATCACCCCAGGGGATGGGGACACTGAAGCTTTCTTT. This codes for CASSPITPGDGDTEAFF.

V and J are TRBV7-2 and TRBJ2-3; 8 positions match TRBD1. The CDR3 spans 13 residues. The germline CDR1 and CDR2 sequences are SGHTA and FQGNSA. Trimming took 8 bases from V and 5 from J; bases not matched to a gene: 6. Here the CDR3 reads CASLVGQGDTQYF. The CDR3, as DNA: TGTGCCAGCCTGGTCGGACAGGGAGATACGCAGTATTTT.

The rearrangement links TRBV11-3 to TRBJ2-2; the D gene is possibly TRBD2 (5 bases). This CDR3 is built from 13 residues. V was trimmed by 3 bases and J by 5 bases, leaving 7 bases between them. The germline gives CDR1 SGHNT, CDR2 YENEEA. CDR3 in DNA: TGTGCCAGCAGCTTTCAGCGGACCGGGGAGCTGTTTTTT. Protein: CASSFQRTGELFF. The full variable domain, with the rest looked up from reference TRBV11-3 and TRBJ2-2, is EAGVVQSPRYKIIEKKQPVAFWCNPISGHNTLYWYLQNLGQGPELLIRYENEEAVDDSQLPKDRFSAERLKGVDSTLKIQPAELGDSAVYLCASSFQRTGELFFGEGSRLTVL.

The V gene is TRBV7-2, the J gene TRBJ1-3; D gene unclear. Trimming removed 1 base at V and 7 bases at J, with 8 bases between. This CDR3 spans 13 amino acids. The V gene's germline CDR1 is SGHTA and CDR2 FQGNSA. CDR3 in DNA: TGTGCCAGCAGCTTAGACGGGTGGAACACCATATATTTT. It encodes CASSLDGWNTIYF.

The chain is built from TRBV6-5 and TRBJ2-1, with D perhaps TRBD1 (6 bases). CDR3 length: 16 amino acids. V was clipped by 0 bases and J by 3 bases, with 12 bases between them. CDR1 MNHEY and CDR2 SVGAGI come from the germline V gene. The CDR3 loop reads CASSYSTGFVYNEQFF. CDR3 nucleotides: TGTGCCAGCAGTTACTCAACAGGGTTTGTCTACAATGAGCAGTTCTTC.

The V call is TRBV19, the J call TRBJ1-5; D is unresolved. Germline assignment: CDR1 LNHDA and CDR2 SQIVND (reference sequence). The CDR3 sequence is 17 residues long. Trimming pared 2 bases from V and 1 base from J, leaving 15 bases between. This chain's CDR3 is CASSIPELGGSNQPQHF. CDR3 DNA sequence: TGTGCCAGTAGTATACCCGAACTGGGCGGGAGCAATCAGCCCCAGCATTTT.

The rearrangement links TRBV29-1 to TRBJ1-1; 7 positions agree with TRBD1. The CDR3 covers 14 residues. CDR1 is SQVTM, CDR2 ANQGSEA, per germline. V trimming: 3 bases; J trimming: 7 bases; junction bases outside the gene matches: 11. CDR3 sequence reads: CSVDLRDRFGEAFF. CDR3 coding DNA: TGCAGCGTTGACCTTCGGGACAGATTCGGTGAAGCTTTCTTT.

This sequence joins TRBV15 and TRBJ2-1, with 9 bases aligning to TRBD1. Germline CDR1 is LNHNV and CDR2 is YYDKDF (reference sequence). Trimming cost V 3 bases and J 1 base; bases outside gene matches: 4. This CDR3 is 16 amino acids long. The CDR3 DNA reads as TGTGCCACCAGCAGGGGACAGGGTGTGTCCTACAATGAGCAGTTCTTC. This codes for CATSRGQGVSYNEQFF. Full variable domain (rest looked up from reference TRBV15 and TRBJ2-1): DAMVIQNPRYQVTQFGKPVTLSCSQTLNHNVMYWYQQKSSQAPKLLFHYYDKDFNNEADTPDNFQSRRPNTSFCFLDIRSPGLGDTAMYLCATSRGQGVSYNEQFFGPGTRLTVL.

V usage is TRBV23-1 and J usage is TRBJ1-2; D is perhaps TRBD1 (6 bases). Being an ORF, TRBV23-1 has a function that is uncertain. This CDR3 is built from 14 residues. Trimming left V 10 bases short and J 3 bases short, with 18 bases between. CDR3 in DNA: TGCGCCACCAGACCACAGGGTTTTTACTATGGCTACACCTTC. Translation gives CATRPQGFYYGYTF.

This clone was counted once. The chain links TRBV6-1 to TRBJ2-7; 9 bases fit TRBD1. Germline lookup yields CDR1 MNHNS and CDR2 SASEGT. Trimming took 3 bases from V and 4 from J; bases not matched to a gene: 1. The CDR3 covers 13 residues. The CDR3 DNA reads TGTGCCAGCAGTGAGGACAGGGGTTACGAGCAGTACTTC. Translated, it gives CASSEDRGYEQYF.

The V and J genes are TRBV18 and TRBJ1-2; a weak D match, TRBD1 (6 bases). Trimming shortened V by 0 bases and J by 3 bases, and 11 bases separated the two germline ends. Germline CDR1 and CDR2: KGHSH and LQKENI. This CDR3 spans 15 amino acids. The CDR3 DNA sequence: TGTGCCAGCTCACCACCAGGGGGAAGGGACTATGGCTACACCTTC. Residues: CASSPPGGRDYGYTF. Based on the CDR3 plus reference TRBV18 and TRBJ1-2, the full variable domain is NAGVMQNPRHLVRRRGQEARLRCSPMKGHSHVYWYRQLPEEGLKFMVYLQKENIIDESGMPKERFSAEFPKEGPSILRIQQVVRGDSAAYFCASSPPGGRDYGYTFGSGTRLTVV.

The table lists this clone with a count of one. V usage is TRBV5-6 and J usage is TRBJ2-3, with a weak D call TRBD2 (7 bases). Germline V gene sequence: CDR1 SGHDT, CDR2 YYEEEE. The CDR3 spans 15 residues. V lost 4 bases to trimming and J lost 2 bases, with 14 bases between them. The CDR3 region has the DNA TGTGCCAGCAGCCTCCGGGGGGCCGTCACAGATACGCAGTATTTT. As protein: CASSLRGAVTDTQYF.

The chain couples TRBV5-1 to TRBJ2-7, with TRBD2 as a possible D gene (5 bases). V dropped 2 bases and J dropped 6 bases, with 9 bases sitting between them. In germline, CDR1 is SGHRS, CDR2 YFSETQ. The CDR3 spans 12 residues. CDR3 residues: CASSLRGVEQYF. Here the CDR3 DNA reads TGCGCCAGCAGCTTACGGGGAGTCGAGCAGTACTTC.

This clone has a single count. The chain couples TRBV5-1 to TRBJ2-5, with a tentative D call TRBD1 (5 bases). V was shortened by 1 base and J by 5 bases, with 15 bases between the two germline ends. Germline CDR1 is SGHRS and CDR2 is YFSETQ. The CDR3 covers 15 residues. The CDR3, as DNA: TGCGCCAGCAGCTTGAGGGGTGACAGTTCGGAGACCCAGTACTTC. It is translated as CASSLRGDSSETQYF. Looking up the rest from reference TRBV5-1 and TRBJ2-5 gives the full variable domain: KAGVTQTPRYLIKTRGQQVTLSCSPISGHRSVSWYQQTPGQGLQFLFEYFSETQRNKGNFPGRFSGRQFSNSRSEMNVSTLELGDSALYLCASSLRGDSSETQYFGPGTRLLVL.

This chain connects TRBV7-6 to TRBJ2-1; 10 bases are a match to TRBD1. CDR1 and CDR2 from the germline V gene are SGHVS and FNYEAQ. V lost 2 bases to trimming and J lost 6 bases; unmatched junction nucleotides: 7. The CDR3 sequence is 16 residues long. The CDR3 here is CASSLLGQGVSNEQFF. Written as DNA, the CDR3 is TGTGCCAGCAGCTTATTAGGACAGGGGGTTAGCAATGAGCAGTTCTTC.

V and J are TRBV29-1 and TRBJ1-1; D is ambiguous. The CDR3 is 14 residues long. Trimming cost V 4 bases and J 4 bases, with 16 bases left between them. CDR1 SQVTM and CDR2 ANQGSEA come from the germline V gene. CDR3 region: CSVGKSGLGTEAFF. The CDR3 bases are TGCAGCGTTGGCAAGTCGGGGTTAGGCACTGAAGCTTTCTTT.

A remark on this clone: The sample has other DNA sequences that encode this CDR3 too. The V call is TRBV28, the J call TRBJ2-7; D is uncertain. This CDR3 is 10 amino acids long. CDR1 is MDHEN and CDR2 is SYDVKM in the germline V gene. With 6 bases removed from V and 3 bases from J, the gap between germline ends came to 3 bases. In nucleotides, the CDR3 is TGTGCCAGCAGCCACTACGAGCAGTACTTC. Translation: CASSHYEQYF.

CDR3 sequence: CASSPYLGAATDTQYF. DNA for the CDR3: TGTGCCAGCAGCCCGTACTTAGGGGCGGCCACAGATACGCAGTATTTT. The V gene is TRBV7-9, the J gene TRBJ2-3, with D perhaps TRBD1 (5 bases). This CDR3 comprises 16 residues. CDR1 is SEHNR and CDR2 is FQNEAQ in the germline V gene (reference sequence). V was clipped by 5 bases and J by 2 bases, with 17 bases between them. Filled out from reference TRBV7-9 and TRBJ2-3, the complete variable domain reads DTGVSQNPRHKITKRGQNVTFRCDPISEHNRLYWYRQTLGQGPEFLTYFQNEAQLEKSRLLSDRFSAERPKGSFSTLEIQRTEQGDSAMYLCASSPYLGAATDTQYFGPGTRLTVL.

V gene TRBV9 combines with J gene TRBJ2-7, with D tentatively TRBD2 (6 bases). The CDR3 runs 14 residues. V shed 4 bases and J shed 0 bases, with 11 bases lying between them. CDR1 SGDLS and CDR2 YYNGEE come from the germline V gene. DNA of the CDR3: TGTGCCAGCAGCCCTGGGGGGAACTCCTACGAGCAGTACTTC. This codes for CASSPGGNSYEQYF. The full variable domain, rest sourced from reference TRBV9 and TRBJ2-7, is DSGVTQTPKHLITATGQRVTLRCSPRSGDLSVYWYQQSLDQGLQFLIQYYNGEERAKGNILERFSAQQFPDLHSELNLSSLELGDSALYFCASSPGGNSYEQYFGPGTRLTVT.

The rearrangement links TRBV13 to TRBJ2-1; the D gene is possibly TRBD1 (6 bases). Germline V gene data show CDR1 as PRHDT and CDR2 as FYEKMQ (reference sequence). The CDR3 totals 13 residues. V lost 0 bases to trimming and J lost 15 bases, with 15 bases between them. In DNA, the CDR3 is TGTGCCAGCAGCTTAGGCCGAACAGGGAAGTTGTTCTTC. Translation: CASSLGRTGKLFF.

The chain combines TRBV4-1 with TRBJ2-2; D ambiguous. The V gene lost 1 base and the J gene lost 6 bases, with 12 bases spanning the gap. The CDR3 is 15 amino acids. Germline assignment: CDR1 MGHRA and CDR2 YSYEKL. The CDR3 region is CASSQAVTRPGELFF. The CDR3 DNA reads as TGCGCCAGCAGCCAAGCGGTTACGCGGCCCGGGGAGCTGTTTTTT.

This clone was seen once. V gene TRBV6-5 combines with J gene TRBJ1-1, with D tentatively TRBD1 (5 bases). The CDR3 spans 14 residues. Trimming cost V 5 bases and J 5 bases, with 15 bases left between them. CDR1 is MNHEY, CDR2 SVGAGI, per germline. This CDR3 is CASSRDGGKTEAFF. CDR3 in DNA: TGTGCCAGCAGTCGAGACGGGGGGAAAACTGAAGCTTTCTTT.

CDR3 nucleotide sequence: TGTGCCAGCAGCTTGGGACAGGGGAAATCATATGGCTACACCTTC. Translated, it gives CASSLGQGKSYGYTF. The rearrangement joins TRBV7-2 to TRBJ1-2; 10 positions agree with TRBD1. The V and J ends lost 3 bases and 5 bases, in that order; junction bases with no gene match: 6. Germline V CDR1 and CDR2: SGHTA, FQGNSA. The CDR3 is 15 residues long.

The chain recombines TRBV30 with TRBJ2-1, with TRBD2 identical over 10 bases. Germline V gene data show CDR1 as GTSNPN and CDR2 as SVGIG (reference sequence). The CDR3 is 15 residues long. Trimming took 2 bases from V and 9 from J; bases not matched to a gene: 10. This CDR3 reads CAWSQPSGSLSEQFF. In DNA, the CDR3 is TGTGCCTGGAGTCAGCCTAGCGGGAGTCTGAGTGAGCAGTTCTTC.

V and J are TRBV10-2 and TRBJ2-5; D is perhaps TRBD2 (6 bases). The end of the DNA is better explained by TRBJ2-7, so the J call may be wrong. The germline V gene encodes CDR1 WSHSY and CDR2 SAAADI. The CDR3 loop spans 16 amino acids. Written as DNA, the CDR3 is TGCGCCAGCAGTGAGAGCCCTTCGGGAGAGACCTACGAGCAGTACTTC. Residues: CASSESPSGETYEQYF.

The V and J genes are TRBV11-3 and TRBJ2-5, with D perhaps matching TRBD2 (6 bases). There are 14 residues in the CDR3. The V end was cut by 5 bases, the J end by 4 bases, with 14 bases between. In germline, CDR1 is SGHNT, CDR2 YENEEA. The CDR3 here is CASSTPGVGETQYF. In DNA form, the CDR3 reads TGTGCCAGCAGCACCCCGGGGGTAGGAGAGACCCAGTACTTC. The variable domain in full, completed from reference TRBV11-3 and TRBJ2-5, reads EAGVVQSPRYKIIEKKQPVAFWCNPISGHNTLYWYLQNLGQGPELLIRYENEEAVDDSQLPKDRFSAERLKGVDSTLKIQPAELGDSAVYLCASSTPGVGETQYFGPGTRLLVL.

V usage is TRBV28 and J usage is TRBJ2-1, with TRBD2 matching over 12 bases. In germline, CDR1 is MDHEN, CDR2 SYDVKM. The trim removed 8 bases at V and 5 bases at J, leaving 4 bases unmatched. The CDR3 totals 14 residues. The CDR3 here is CASRTSGENNEQFF. Written as DNA, the CDR3 is TGTGCCAGCCGGACTAGCGGGGAAAACAATGAGCAGTTCTTC.

This clone has a handful of counts. V usage is TRBV5-1 and J usage is TRBJ2-2, with a weak D call TRBD1 (5 bases). The CDR3 sequence is 15 residues long. Per the germline V gene, CDR1 is SGHRS and CDR2 is YFSETQ. Trimming took 2 bases from V and 0 from J, leaving 8 bases between them. CDR3 amino acids: CASSLSTANTGELFF. CDR3 in DNA: TGCGCCAGCAGCTTATCGACAGCGAACACCGGGGAGCTGTTTTTT.